Presented here are 7 T cell receptor beta chains from one specimen sequenced in a study of blood T cell repertoires in COVID-19 (dated by TCRdb to the early 2020s). Library preparation used the immunoSEQ multiplex PCR assay. The clones in this table, taken by TCRdb from immuneACCESS, are in-frame only. Not every clone is retained; where verified, under half of the shortfall comes from an unresolved V gene, and the cause of the rest is unknown. The sample contains almost 50,000 clones, over 65% of them found a single time. The ten largest account for about 8.1% of the sample. Source material: peripheral blood. Every receptor here comes from a woman aged 70-85 years with acute or convalescent COVID-19.

This rearrangement joins TRBV7-3 to TRBJ1-2; 10 bases agree with TRBD1. Losses at the gene ends were 3 bases for V and 2 bases for J; bases not matched to a gene: 3. This CDR3 is 15 amino acids long. In germline, CDR1 is SGHTA, CDR2 FQGTGA. Written as DNA, the CDR3 is TGTGCCAGCAGCTTGACAGGGGGCCTGAACTATGGCTACACCTTC. Amino acids: CASSLTGGLNYGYTF.

V and J are TRBV29-1 and TRBJ2-3; 10 positions agree with TRBD2. CDR3 length: 15 residues. Germline values: CDR1 SQVTM, CDR2 ANQGSEA. Trimming removed 6 bases from V and 4 bases from J; junction bases left unmatched: 10. The CDR3: CSVQGLAGVADTQYF. The DNA for the CDR3 is TGCAGCGTCCAGGGGCTAGCGGGAGTGGCAGATACGCAGTATTTT.

V gene TRBV7-2 combines with J gene TRBJ1-5; D not certain. The germline CDR1 and CDR2 sequences are SGHTA and FQGNSA. The V and J ends lost 1 base and 6 bases respectively, with 7 bases between them. The CDR3 runs 13 residues. The CDR3 spells CASSLVIGQPQHF. Written as DNA, the CDR3 is TGTGCCAGCAGCTTAGTGATCGGTCAGCCCCAGCATTTT. Variable domain in full (rest from reference TRBV7-2 and TRBJ1-5): GAGVSQSPSNKVTEKGKDVELRCDPISGHTALYWYRQSLGQGLEFLIYFQGNSAPDKSGLPSDRFSAERTGGSVSTLTIQRTQQEDSAVYLCASSLVIGQPQHFGDGTRLSIL.

The chain is built from TRBV28 and TRBJ1-1; no reliable D call. Germline V gene lookup returns CDR1 MDHEN and CDR2 SYDVKM. The V and J ends lost 6 bases and 2 bases respectively, with 7 bases between them. The CDR3 is 12 amino acids. The DNA for the CDR3 is TGTGCCAGCAGGAACTCTAACACTGAAGCTTTCTTT. This sequence encodes CASRNSNTEAFF.

The chain uses TRBV6-2 or TRBV6-3 and TRBJ2-7; TRBD2 matches at 13 bases. Germline V CDR1 and CDR2: MNHEY, SVGEGT. CDR3 length equals 16 residues. V shed 2 bases, J shed 9 bases, and the junction held 10 bases outside the gene matches. The CDR3 nucleotides are TGTGCCAGCAGTTACGACGGACTAGCGGGAGCTGGGGTGCAGTACTTC. Its translation: CASSYDGLAGAGVQYF.

The chain employs TRBV23-1 and TRBJ1-1; D is unclear. TRBV23-1 is an open reading frame, and its role is uncertain. The CDR3 contains 8 residues. The CDR3 protein is CGGTEAFF. In DNA, the CDR3 is TGCGGAGGGACTGAAGCTTTCTTT.

This clone was seen just once. The J gene is TRBJ2-7, the V gene TRBV28; 12 bases line up with TRBD2. Germline loops: CDR1 MDHEN, CDR2 SYDVKM. Trimming cost V 5 bases and J 6 bases; bases outside gene matches: 8. The CDR3 has 15 amino acids. The CDR3 sequence: CASSPRLAGGLEQYF. CDR3 in DNA: TGTGCCAGCAGTCCTCGCCTAGCGGGGGGGCTCGAGCAGTACTTC.